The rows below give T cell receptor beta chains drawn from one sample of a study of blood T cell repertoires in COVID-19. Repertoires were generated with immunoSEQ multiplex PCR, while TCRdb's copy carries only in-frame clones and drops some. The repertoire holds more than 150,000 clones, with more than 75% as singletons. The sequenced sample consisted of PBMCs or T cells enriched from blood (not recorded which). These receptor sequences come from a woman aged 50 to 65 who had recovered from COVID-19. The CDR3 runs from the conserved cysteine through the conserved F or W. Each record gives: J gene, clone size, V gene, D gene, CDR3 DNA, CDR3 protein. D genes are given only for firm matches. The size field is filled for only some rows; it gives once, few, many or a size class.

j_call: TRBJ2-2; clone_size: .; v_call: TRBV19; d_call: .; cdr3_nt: TGTGCCAGTACCTACCTCGACAGAAACACCGGGGAGCTGTTTTTT; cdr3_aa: CASTYLDRNTGELFF
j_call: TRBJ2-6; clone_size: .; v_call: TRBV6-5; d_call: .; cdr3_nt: TGTGCCATCCGACCTCGGGGCTCTGGGGCCAACGTCCTGACTTTC; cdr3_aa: CAIRPRGSGANVLTF
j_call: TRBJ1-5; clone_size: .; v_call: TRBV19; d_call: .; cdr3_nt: TGTGCCAGTAGTATCACATTCAATCAGCCCCAGCATTTT; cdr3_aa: CASSITFNQPQHF
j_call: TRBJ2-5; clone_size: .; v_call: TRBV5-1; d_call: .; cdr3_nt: TGCGCCAGCAGCACTGCTGCGGGGAAAGAGACCCAGTACTTC; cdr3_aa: CASSTAAGKETQYF
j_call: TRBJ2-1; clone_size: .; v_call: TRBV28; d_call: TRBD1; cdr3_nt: TGTGCCAGCAGGGGGACAGTTCCCTACAATGAGCAGTTCTTC; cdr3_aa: CASRGTVPYNEQFF
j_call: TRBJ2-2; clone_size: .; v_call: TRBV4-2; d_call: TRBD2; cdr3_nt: TGTGCCAGCAGCCAACAGCTAGCGGGGGGACATTTGAACACCGGGGAGCTGTTTTTT; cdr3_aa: CASSQQLAGGHLNTGELFF
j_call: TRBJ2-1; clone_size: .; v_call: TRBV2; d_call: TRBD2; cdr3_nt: TGTGCCAGCTTAAGCAGCAGCGGGAGTTTCGATGAGCAGTTCTTC; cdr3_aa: CASLSSSGSFDEQFF
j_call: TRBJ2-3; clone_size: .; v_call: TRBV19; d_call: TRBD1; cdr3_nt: TGTGCCAGTAGTAAGGACAGGGACACAGATACGCAGTATTTT; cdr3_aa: CASSKDRDTDTQYF
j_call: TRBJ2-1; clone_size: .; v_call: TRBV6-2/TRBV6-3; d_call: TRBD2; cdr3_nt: TGTGCCAGCAGTCTAGCGGGAGTACCCAGAGGGGAGCAGTTCTTC; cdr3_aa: CASSLAGVPRGEQFF
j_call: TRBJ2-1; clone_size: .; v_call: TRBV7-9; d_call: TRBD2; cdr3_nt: TGTGCCAGCAAACTAGCGGGAGTGGGTAATGAGCAGTTCTTC; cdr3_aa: CASKLAGVGNEQFF
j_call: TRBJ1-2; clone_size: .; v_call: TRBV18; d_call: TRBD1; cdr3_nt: TGTGCCAGCTCACCCGGGACAGGGGACCTCTATGGCTACACCTTC; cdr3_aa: CASSPGTGDLYGYTF
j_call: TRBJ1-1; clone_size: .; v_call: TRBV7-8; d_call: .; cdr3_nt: TGTGCCAGCAGCTTCTCGGGTGACACTGAAGCTTTCTTT; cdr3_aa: CASSFSGDTEAFF
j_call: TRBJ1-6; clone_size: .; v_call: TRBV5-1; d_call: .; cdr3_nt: TGCGCCAGCAGCAGCGGACAGCACGATAATTCACCCCTCCACTTT; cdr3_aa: CASSSGQHDNSPLHF
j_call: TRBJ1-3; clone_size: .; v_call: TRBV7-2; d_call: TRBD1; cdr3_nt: TGTGCCAGCAGCTTCGGGACAGGGAACGCTGGAAACACCATATATTTT; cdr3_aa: CASSFGTGNAGNTIYF
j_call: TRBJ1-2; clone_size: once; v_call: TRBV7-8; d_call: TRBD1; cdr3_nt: TGTGCCAGCAGCTTAGGGTCAGGGGGCGAAAACTATGGCTACACCTTC; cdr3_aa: CASSLGSGGENYGYTF
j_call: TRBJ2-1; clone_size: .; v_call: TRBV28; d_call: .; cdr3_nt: TGTGCCAGCAGTTTAACGAGGGTTAATGAGCAGTTCTTC; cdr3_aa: CASSLTRVNEQFF
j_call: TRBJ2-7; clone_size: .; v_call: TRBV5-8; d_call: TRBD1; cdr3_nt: TGTGCCAGCAGGGAACAGGGGATTGGTTACGAGCAGTACTTC; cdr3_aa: CASREQGIGYEQYF
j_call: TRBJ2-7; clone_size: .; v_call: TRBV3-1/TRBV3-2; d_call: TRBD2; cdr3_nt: TGTGCCAGCAGCCAGGGGACTAGCAGCTCCTACGAGCAGTACTTC; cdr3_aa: CASSQGTSSSYEQYF
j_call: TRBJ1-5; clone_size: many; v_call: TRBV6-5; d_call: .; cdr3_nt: TGTGCCAGCAAGGTGGGAGGTGGAAGCAATCAGCCCCAGCATTTT; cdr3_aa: CASKVGGGSNQPQHF
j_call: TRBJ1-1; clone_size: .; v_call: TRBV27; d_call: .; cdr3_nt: TGTGCCAGCAGTTCATTCGCCGGTGGCACTGAAGCTTTCTTT; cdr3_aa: CASSSFAGGTEAFF
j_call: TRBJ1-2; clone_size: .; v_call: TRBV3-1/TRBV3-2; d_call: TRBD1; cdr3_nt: TGTGCCAGCAGTCGTACGGAACAGGGGGCGCGGTATGGCTACACCTTC; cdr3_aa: CASSRTEQGARYGYTF
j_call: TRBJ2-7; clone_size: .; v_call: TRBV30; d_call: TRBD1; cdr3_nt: TGTGCCTGGAGTGCAGGGACAGGTCTCAACGAGCAGTACTTC; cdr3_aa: CAWSAGTGLNEQYF
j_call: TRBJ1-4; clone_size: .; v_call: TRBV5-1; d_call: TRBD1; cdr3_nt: TGCGCCAGCAGCCTTGGACAGGGGGTTTACGAAAAACTGTTTTTT; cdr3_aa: CASSLGQGVYEKLFF
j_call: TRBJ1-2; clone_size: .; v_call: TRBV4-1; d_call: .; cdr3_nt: TGCGCCAGCAGCCAAGGATTATCGGCAGGGCCTAACTATGGCTACACCTTC; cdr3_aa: CASSQGLSAGPNYGYTF
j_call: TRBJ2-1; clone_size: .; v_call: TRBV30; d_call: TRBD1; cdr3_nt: TGTGCCCACACAACTGGGACAGGGGGTAACAATGAGCAGTTCTTC; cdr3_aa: CAHTTGTGGNNEQFF
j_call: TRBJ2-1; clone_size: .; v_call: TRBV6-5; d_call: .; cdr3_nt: TGTGCCAGCAGCCTCCTTAATGAGCAGTTCTTC; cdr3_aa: CASSLLNEQFF
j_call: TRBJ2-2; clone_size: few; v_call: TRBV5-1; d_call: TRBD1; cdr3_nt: TGCGCCAGCAGCTGGGGACAGGGTGTCACCGGGGAGCTGTTTTTT; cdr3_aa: CASSWGQGVTGELFF
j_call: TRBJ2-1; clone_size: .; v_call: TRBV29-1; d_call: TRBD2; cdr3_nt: TGCAGCTCCGGGACTAGCGGCCACAATGAGCAGTTCTTC; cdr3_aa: CSSGTSGHNEQFF
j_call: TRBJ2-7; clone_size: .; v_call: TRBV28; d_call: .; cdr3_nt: TGTGCCAGCAGAGAGGACCATGGAGGGGTCCGTTACGAGCAGTACTTC; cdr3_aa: CASREDHGGVRYEQYF
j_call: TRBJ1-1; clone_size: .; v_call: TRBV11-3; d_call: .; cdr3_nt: TGTGCCAGCAGCTTAGTTCACGGGGGCACTGAAGCTTTCTTT; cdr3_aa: CASSLVHGGTEAFF
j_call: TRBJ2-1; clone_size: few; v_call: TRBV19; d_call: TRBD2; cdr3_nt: TGTGCCAGTACCTATAGCGGGAGGGGGAATGAGCAGTTCTTC; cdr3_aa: CASTYSGRGNEQFF
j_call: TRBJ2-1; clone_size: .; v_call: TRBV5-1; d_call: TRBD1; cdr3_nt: TGCGCCAGCAGCTTAAAGGGGGCTGGGAATGAGCAGTTCTTC; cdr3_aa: CASSLKGAGNEQFF
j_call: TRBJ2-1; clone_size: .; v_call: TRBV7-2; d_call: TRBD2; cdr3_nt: TGTGCCAGCAGCTTCCCGGGACTAGCGGGAGCTGAGCAGTTCTTC; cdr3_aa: CASSFPGLAGAEQFF
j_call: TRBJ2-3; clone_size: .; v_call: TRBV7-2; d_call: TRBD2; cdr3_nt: TGTGCCAGCAGCCCAGGGACTAGCGGGGGCACAGATACGCAGTATTTT; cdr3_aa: CASSPGTSGGTDTQYF
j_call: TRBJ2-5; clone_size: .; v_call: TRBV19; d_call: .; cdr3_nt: TGTGCCAGTAGCCCCAATACAGGGACGCTTGGGACCCAGTACTTC; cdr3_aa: CASSPNTGTLGTQYF
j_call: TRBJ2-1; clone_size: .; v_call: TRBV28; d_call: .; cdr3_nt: TGTGCCAGCATCGGTGCCGGTGTTAGCCCCGAGCAGTTCTTC; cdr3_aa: CASIGAGVSPEQFF
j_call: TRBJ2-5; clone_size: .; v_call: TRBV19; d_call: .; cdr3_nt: TGTGCCAGTAGTATATGGGGCGGAGAGACCCAGTACTTC; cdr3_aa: CASSIWGGETQYF
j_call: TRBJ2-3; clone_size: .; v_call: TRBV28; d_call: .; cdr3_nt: TGTGCCAGCAGTTCCCCAAGGGGCGGCACAGATACGCAGTATTTT; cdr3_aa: CASSSPRGGTDTQYF
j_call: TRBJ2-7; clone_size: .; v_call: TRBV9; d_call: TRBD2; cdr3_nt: TGTGCCAGCAGCGTAGCAGCGGGAGATCTCTACGAGCAGTACTTC; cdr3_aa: CASSVAAGDLYEQYF
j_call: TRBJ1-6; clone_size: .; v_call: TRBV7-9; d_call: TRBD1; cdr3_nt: TGTGCCAGCAGCTTAGCGGGTCAGGGGGCCTCACCCCTCCACTTT; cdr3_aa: CASSLAGQGASPLHF
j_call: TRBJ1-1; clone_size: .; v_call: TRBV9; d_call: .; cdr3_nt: TGTGCCAGCAGCGTACAGGGAAACACTGAAGCTTTCTTT; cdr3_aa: CASSVQGNTEAFF
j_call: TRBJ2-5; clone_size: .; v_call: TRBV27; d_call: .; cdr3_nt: TGTGCCAGCAGTTTCAGGACAGCCCTGGAGACCCAGTACTTC; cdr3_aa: CASSFRTALETQYF
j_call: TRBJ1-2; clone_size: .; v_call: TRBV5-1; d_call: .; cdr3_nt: TGCGCCAGCAGCTTGTCCCCAGGGGCGGCCGGCTACACCTTC; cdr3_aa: CASSLSPGAAGYTF
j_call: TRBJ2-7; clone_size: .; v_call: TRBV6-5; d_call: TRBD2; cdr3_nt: TGTGCCAGCAGTTACACTAGCGGGAGAGCTTACGAGCAGTACTTC; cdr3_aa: CASSYTSGRAYEQYF
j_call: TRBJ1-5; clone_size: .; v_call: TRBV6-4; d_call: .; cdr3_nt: TGTGCCAGCAGCAAGAGCGAAGCGGGCAATCAGCCCCAGCATTTT; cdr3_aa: CASSKSEAGNQPQHF
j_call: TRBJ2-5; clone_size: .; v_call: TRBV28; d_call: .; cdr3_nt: TGTGCCAGCAGCCTAGGAGCTGATGGGACCCAGTACTTC; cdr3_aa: CASSLGADGTQYF
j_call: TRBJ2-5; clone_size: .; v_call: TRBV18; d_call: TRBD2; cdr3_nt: TGTGCCAGCCTCGGAGCGGGACAAGAGACCCAGTACTTC; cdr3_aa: CASLGAGQETQYF
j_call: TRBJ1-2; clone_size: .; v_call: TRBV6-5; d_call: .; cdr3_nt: TGTGCCAGCAGTTACTCATCTCTAGCTAACTATGGCTACACCTTC; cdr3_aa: CASSYSSLANYGYTF
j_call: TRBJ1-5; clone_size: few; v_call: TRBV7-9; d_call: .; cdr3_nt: TGTGCCAGCAGCCGGGATCACGGCAATCAGCCCCAGCATTTT; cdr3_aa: CASSRDHGNQPQHF
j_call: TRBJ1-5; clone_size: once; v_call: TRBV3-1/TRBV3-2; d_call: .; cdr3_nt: TGTGCCAGCAGCCAGGGAGATCAGCCCCAGCATTTT; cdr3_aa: CASSQGDQPQHF
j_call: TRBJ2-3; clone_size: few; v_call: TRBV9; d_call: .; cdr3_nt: TGTGCCAGCAGCGTAGGTGGCGGGATGCTGGATACGCAGTATTTT; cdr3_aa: CASSVGGGMLDTQYF
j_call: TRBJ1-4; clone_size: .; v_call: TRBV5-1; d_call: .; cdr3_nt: TGCGCCAGCAGCTTGGCAGGGCCAACTAATGAAAAACTGTTTTTT; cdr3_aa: CASSLAGPTNEKLFF
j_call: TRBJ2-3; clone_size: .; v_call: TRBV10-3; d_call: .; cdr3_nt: TGTGCCAGCGTCCGGGAATCGGGCACAGATACGCAGTATTTT; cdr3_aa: CASVRESGTDTQYF
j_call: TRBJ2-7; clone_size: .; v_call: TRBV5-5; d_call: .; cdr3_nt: TGTGCCAGCAGCTTGGTAATGCAGGTGACCTACGAGCAGTACTTC; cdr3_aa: CASSLVMQVTYEQYF